These 16 T cell receptor beta chains came from one sample sequenced in a study of blood T cell repertoires in COVID-19 (dated by TCRdb to the early 2020s). The method behind the library was the immunoSEQ multiplex PCR assay. Here the immuneACCESS table is served through TCRdb, limited to in-frame sequences with V and J called. Missing clones are a known gap in these copies; in checked studies unresolved V genes cover under half, and the rest lacks a known reason. In all, the sample holds over 150,000 clones, and approximately 85% of those were seen once. Of the sample, 6.9% is held by the ten largest clones. The sample was peripheral blood. The receptors were sampled from a man of 80 years or more with COVID-19, enrolled during active disease.

J is TRBJ1-2 and V is TRBV9; tentative D call: TRBD1 (6 bases). CDR1 SGDLS and CDR2 YYNGEE come from the germline V gene. V was shortened by 3 bases and J by 4 bases, with 19 bases between the two germline ends. This CDR3 region has 16 residues. The CDR3 loop reads CASSARGGRIFYGYTF. The CDR3 nucleotides are TGTGCCAGCAGCGCTCGGGGGGGCAGGATTTTCTATGGCTACACCTTC. The complete variable domain, with remaining parts taken from reference TRBV9 and TRBJ1-2, reads DSGVTQTPKHLITATGQRVTLRCSPRSGDLSVYWYQQSLDQGLQFLIQYYNGEERAKGNILERFSAQQFPDLHSELNLSSLELGDSALYFCASSARGGRIFYGYTFGSGTRLTVV.

The chain uses TRBV5-1 and TRBJ2-7; 9 positions agree with TRBD1. The CDR3 extends over 14 amino acids. V lost 4 bases to trimming and J lost 1 base; unmatched junction nucleotides: 3. Germline V CDR1 and CDR2: SGHRS, YFSETQ. The CDR3 spells CASSPTGGSYEQYF. DNA of the CDR3: TGCGCCAGCAGCCCGACAGGGGGGTCCTACGAGCAGTACTTC.

The chain recombines TRBV19 with TRBJ1-5, with TRBD1 identical over 8 bases. CDR1 and CDR2 from the germline V gene are LNHDA and SQIVND (reference sequence). The CDR3 loop spans 16 amino acids. J lost 2 bases, V lost 6 bases, and 9 bases had no gene match. The CDR3 region is CASRLGQGRRNQPQHF. The CDR3 DNA reads TGTGCCAGTAGGCTCGGACAGGGAAGGCGCAATCAGCCCCAGCATTTT. The full variable domain, rest sourced from reference TRBV19 and TRBJ1-5, is DGGITQSPKYLFRKEGQNVTLSCEQNLNHDAMYWYRQDPGQGLRLIYYSQIVNDFQKGDIAEGYSVSREKKESFPLTVTSAQKNPTAFYLCASRLGQGRRNQPQHFGDGTRLSIL.

This chain links TRBV5-1 with TRBJ1-2; 8 bases match TRBD1. Trimming cost V 4 bases and J 4 bases; bases outside gene matches: 9. The CDR3 has 15 residues. CDR1 SGHRS and CDR2 YFSETQ come from the germline V gene. Here the CDR3 reads CASSDSGTGGYGYTF. The CDR3 DNA reads TGCGCCAGCAGCGACTCCGGGACAGGAGGCTATGGCTACACCTTC.

The chain couples TRBV5-5 to TRBJ1-5, with TRBD1 matching 10 bases. Looked up from germline, CDR1 is SGHKS and CDR2 is YYEKEE (reference sequence). The CDR3 runs 14 residues. V lost 4 bases, J lost 6 bases, and 4 bases stayed unmatched. In nucleotides, the CDR3 is TGTGCCAGCAGCCCGGACAGGGGGACTCAGCCCCAGCATTTT. Its protein product is CASSPDRGTQPQHF.

The genes are TRBV4-3 and TRBJ1-2, with TRBD1 identical over 11 bases. The germline gives CDR1 LGHNA, CDR2 YSLEER. The CDR3 runs to 15 residues. V lost 1 base, J lost 3 bases, and 1 base stayed unmatched. The CDR3 reads CASSQGTGGDYGYTF. CDR3 DNA sequence: TGCGCCAGCAGCCAAGGGACAGGGGGCGACTATGGCTACACCTTC.

The CDR3 DNA reads as TGTGCCAGCAGTTACTCCCTGGGCTGGGAAGCTTTCTTT. Translation gives CASSYSLGWEAFF. The rearrangement joins TRBV6-5 to TRBJ1-1; no clear D gene. The CDR3 totals 13 residues. The V gene lost 0 bases and the J gene lost 8 bases, with 10 bases spanning the gap. Germline V gives CDR1 MNHEY, CDR2 SVGAGI.

The chain couples TRBV6-1 to TRBJ1-2, with TRBD1 matching over 8 bases. The CDR3 spans 12 residues. Germline V gives CDR1 MNHNS, CDR2 SASEGT. The junction had 4 bases not matched to a gene; V was cut back by 5 bases and J by 8 bases. The CDR3 region is CASSSTGAGYTF. CDR3 nucleotides: TGTGCCAGCAGTTCGACAGGGGCCGGCTACACCTTC.

DNA of the CDR3: TGCGCCAGCAGCTCTGACAGGGGGAATTCACCCCTCCACTTT. Amino acid sequence: CASSSDRGNSPLHF. This rearrangement joins TRBV5-1 to TRBJ1-6; 9 positions agree with TRBD1. This CDR3 is built from 14 residues. The germline gives CDR1 SGHRS, CDR2 YFSETQ. V dropped 3 bases and J dropped 7; count of bases not matched to a gene: 2.

The chain uses TRBV14 and TRBJ2-1; 10 bases match TRBD1. The trim removed 4 bases at V and 5 bases at J, leaving 8 bases unmatched. The germline CDR1 and CDR2 sequences are SGHDN and FVKESK. CDR3 length: 16 amino acids. CDR3 residues: CASSPPPGQGNNEQFF. DNA for the CDR3: TGTGCCAGCAGCCCGCCCCCGGGACAGGGGAACAATGAGCAGTTCTTC.

The chain links TRBV5-1 to TRBJ1-2, with 7 positions matching TRBD1. Germline CDR1 is SGHRS and CDR2 is YFSETQ. The CDR3 is 14 amino acids. The V segment lost 3 bases and the J segment 8 bases; nucleotides outside the gene matches: 10. CDR3 in amino acids: CASSSPDRAGGYTF. As DNA, the CDR3 is TGCGCCAGCAGCTCGCCCGACAGGGCCGGCGGCTACACCTTC.

Worth noting for this clone: In the same sample, other DNA sequences code for this CDR3. The chain carries TRBV2 and TRBJ1-5; unclear D gene. CDR3 length: 14 amino acids. Germline V gene data show CDR1 as SNHLY and CDR2 as FYNNEI. Trimming removed 6 bases from V and 0 bases from J, with 9 bases in between. This CDR3 is CASSAGFSNQPQHF. The CDR3 nucleotides read TGTGCCAGCAGCGCAGGATTTAGCAATCAGCCCCAGCATTTT.

The gene calls are TRBV19 and TRBJ2-7, with TRBD1 identical over 8 bases. The CDR3 totals 15 residues. V trimming: 7 bases; J trimming: 6 bases; junction bases outside the gene matches: 14. The germline V gene encodes CDR1 LNHDA and CDR2 SQIVND (reference sequence). CDR3 sequence reads: CASTTTQAGGVEQYF. In nucleotides, the CDR3 is TGTGCCAGTACAACCACCCAGGCAGGGGGCGTCGAGCAGTACTTC.

This clone appeared a single time. The rearrangement uses TRBV19 and TRBJ1-5, with D perhaps TRBD1 (5 bases). Per germline, CDR1 LNHDA and CDR2 SQIVND (reference sequence). The CDR3 length is 13 residues. Trimming removed 3 bases at V and 6 bases at J, with 9 bases between. The chain's CDR3 is CASSMSGRQPQHF. DNA of the CDR3: TGTGCCAGTAGTATGTCAGGGCGTCAGCCCCAGCATTTT.

The chain combines TRBV5-4 with TRBJ1-6; D uncertain. CDR1 SGHNT and CDR2 YYREEE come from the germline V gene (reference sequence). This CDR3 contains 15 residues. V was trimmed by 4 bases and J by 3 bases, leaving 11 bases between them. The CDR3 nucleotides are TGTGCCAGCAGCCCACCCGGGTTCTATAATTCACCCCTCCACTTT. This sequence encodes CASSPPGFYNSPLHF.

This chain uses TRBV2 with TRBJ1-6, with D perhaps matching TRBD1 (5 bases). V lost 10 bases to trimming and J lost 3 bases, with 19 bases between them. CDR1 is SNHLY, CDR2 FYNNEI, per germline. The CDR3 sequence is 16 residues long. CDR3 coding DNA: TGTGCCAACACTGTCTCAAGGACAAACTATAATTCACCCCTCCACTTT. Amino acids: CANTVSRTNYNSPLHF.